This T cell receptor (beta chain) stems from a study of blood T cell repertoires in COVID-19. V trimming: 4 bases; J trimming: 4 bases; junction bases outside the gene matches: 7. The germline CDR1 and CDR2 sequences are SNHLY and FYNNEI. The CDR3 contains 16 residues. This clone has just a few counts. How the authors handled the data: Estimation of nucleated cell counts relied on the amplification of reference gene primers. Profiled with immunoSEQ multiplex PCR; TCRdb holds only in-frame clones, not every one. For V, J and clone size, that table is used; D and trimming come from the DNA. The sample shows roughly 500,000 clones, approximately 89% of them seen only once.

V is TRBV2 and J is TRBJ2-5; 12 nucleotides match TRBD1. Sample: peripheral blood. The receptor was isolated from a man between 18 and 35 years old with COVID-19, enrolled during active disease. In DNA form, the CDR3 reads TGTGCCAGCAGTGTAATGCTGGGACAGGGGGCAGAGACCCAGTACTTC. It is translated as CASSVMLGQGAETQYF.